Described below is a single TCR beta chain sequence and its context. The data are from a study of blood T cell repertoires in COVID-19. Study summary: Both acute and convalescent COVID-19 samples were obtained from the United States, Italy and Spain. From T cells, B-cell-depleted T cells, or PBMCs came the material, which was cDNA or gDNA.

Assay used: immunoSEQ multiplex PCR; TCRdb lists only in-frame clones, some missing. The table includes 80,000 to 100,000 clones, approximately 90% detected once. The sequenced sample was peripheral blood. The source is a man aged 55 to 69 with acute or convalescent COVID-19.

CDR3 region: CASSSRGSGGDTQYF. CDR3 coding DNA: TGCGCCAGCAGCTCCCGCGGGAGCGGGGGAGATACGCAGTATTTT. The chain uses TRBV5-1 and TRBJ2-3; TRBD2 matches at 8 bases. CDR3 size: 15 residues. The V gene end was trimmed by 3 bases and the J gene end by 5 bases; junction bases not matched to a gene: 8. Germline lookup yields CDR1 SGHRS and CDR2 YFSETQ.